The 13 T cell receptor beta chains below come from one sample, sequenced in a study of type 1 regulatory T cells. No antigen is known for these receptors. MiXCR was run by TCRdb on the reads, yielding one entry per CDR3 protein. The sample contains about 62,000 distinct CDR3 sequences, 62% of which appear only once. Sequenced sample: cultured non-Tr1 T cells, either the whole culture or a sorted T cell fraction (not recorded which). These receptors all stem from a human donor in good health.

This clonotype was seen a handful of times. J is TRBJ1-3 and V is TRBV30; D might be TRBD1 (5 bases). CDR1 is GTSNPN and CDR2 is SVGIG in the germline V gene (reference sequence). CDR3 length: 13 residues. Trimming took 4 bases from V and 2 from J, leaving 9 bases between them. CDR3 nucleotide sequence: TGTGCCTGGAACGGGGGACCTGGAAACACCATATATTTT. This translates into CAWNGGPGNTIYF. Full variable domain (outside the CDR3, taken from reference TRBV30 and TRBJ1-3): SQTIHQWPATLVQPVGSPLSLECTVEGTSNPNLYWYRQAAGRGLQLLFYSVGIGQISSEVPQNLSASRPQDRQFILSSKKLLLSDSGFYLCAWNGGPGNTIYFGEGSWLTVV.

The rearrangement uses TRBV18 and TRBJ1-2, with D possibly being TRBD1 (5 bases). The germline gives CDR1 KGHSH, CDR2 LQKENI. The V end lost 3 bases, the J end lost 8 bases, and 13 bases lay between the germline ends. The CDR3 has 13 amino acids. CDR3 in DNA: TGTGCCAGCTCACCGCAGGGAGAGGAGGGCTACACCTTC. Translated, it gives CASSPQGEEGYTF.

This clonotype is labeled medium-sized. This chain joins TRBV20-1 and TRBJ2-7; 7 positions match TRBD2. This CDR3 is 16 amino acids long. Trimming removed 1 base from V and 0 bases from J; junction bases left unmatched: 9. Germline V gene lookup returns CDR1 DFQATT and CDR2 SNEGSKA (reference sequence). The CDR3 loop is CSARGRRLAASYEQYF. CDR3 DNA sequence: TGCAGTGCTAGAGGGCGCCGACTAGCAGCCTCCTACGAGCAGTACTTC.

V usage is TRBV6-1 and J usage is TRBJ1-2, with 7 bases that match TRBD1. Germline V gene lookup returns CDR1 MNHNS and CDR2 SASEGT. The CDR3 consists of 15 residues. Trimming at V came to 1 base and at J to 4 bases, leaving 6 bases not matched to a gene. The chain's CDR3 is CASSEDLGTAYGYTF. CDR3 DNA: TGTGCCAGCAGTGAAGACCTGGGGACAGCCTATGGCTACACCTTC.

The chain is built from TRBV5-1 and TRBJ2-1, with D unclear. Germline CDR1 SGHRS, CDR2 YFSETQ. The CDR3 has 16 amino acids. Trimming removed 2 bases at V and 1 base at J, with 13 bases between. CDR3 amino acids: CASSLGGTPSYNEQFF. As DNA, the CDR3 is TGCGCCAGCAGCTTAGGCGGAACTCCATCCTACAATGAGCAGTTCTTC.

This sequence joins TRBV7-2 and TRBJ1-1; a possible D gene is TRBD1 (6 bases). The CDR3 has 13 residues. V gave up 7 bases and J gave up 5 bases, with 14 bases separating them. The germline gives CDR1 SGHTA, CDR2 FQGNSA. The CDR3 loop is CASNLQGSTEAFF. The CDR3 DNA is TGTGCCAGCAACCTACAGGGTTCAACTGAAGCTTTCTTT. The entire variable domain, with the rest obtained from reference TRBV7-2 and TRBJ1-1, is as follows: GAGVSQSPSNKVTEKGKDVELRCDPISGHTALYWYRQSLGQGLEFLIYFQGNSAPDKSGLPSDRFSAERTGGSVSTLTIQRTQQEDSAVYLCASNLQGSTEAFFGQGTRLTVV.

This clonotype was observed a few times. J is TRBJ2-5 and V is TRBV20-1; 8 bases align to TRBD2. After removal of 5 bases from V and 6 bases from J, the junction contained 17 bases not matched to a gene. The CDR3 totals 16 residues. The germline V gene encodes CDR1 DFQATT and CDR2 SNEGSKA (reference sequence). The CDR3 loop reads CSAWLEGGGRLKTQYF. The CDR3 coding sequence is TGCAGTGCTTGGCTAGAGGGCGGGGGGCGCTTGAAGACCCAGTACTTC.

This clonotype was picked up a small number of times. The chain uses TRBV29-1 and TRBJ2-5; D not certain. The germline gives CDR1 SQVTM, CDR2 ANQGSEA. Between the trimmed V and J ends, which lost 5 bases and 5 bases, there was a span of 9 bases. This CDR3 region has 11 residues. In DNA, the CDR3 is TGCAGCGTTCGACTTGGGGAGACCCAGTACTTC. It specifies CSVRLGETQYF.

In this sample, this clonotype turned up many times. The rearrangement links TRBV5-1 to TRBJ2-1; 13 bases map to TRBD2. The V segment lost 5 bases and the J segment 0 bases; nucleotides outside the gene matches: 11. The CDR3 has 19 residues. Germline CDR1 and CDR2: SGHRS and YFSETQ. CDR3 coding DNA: TGCGCCAGCAGTTGGACCGGGACTAGCGGGACAAGCTCCTACAATGAGCAGTTCTTC. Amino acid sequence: CASSWTGTSGTSSYNEQFF. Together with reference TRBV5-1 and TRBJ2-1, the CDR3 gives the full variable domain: KAGVTQTPRYLIKTRGQQVTLSCSPISGHRSVSWYQQTPGQGLQFLFEYFSETQRNKGNFPGRFSGRQFSNSRSEMNVSTLELGDSALYLCASSWTGTSGTSSYNEQFFGPGTRLTVL.

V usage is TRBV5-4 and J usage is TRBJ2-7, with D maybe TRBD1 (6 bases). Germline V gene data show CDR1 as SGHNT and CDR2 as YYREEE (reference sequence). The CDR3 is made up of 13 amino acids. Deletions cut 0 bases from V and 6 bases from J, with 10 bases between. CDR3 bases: TGTGCCAGCAGCTTGGACAGGGCACGCGAGCAGTACTTC. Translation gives CASSLDRAREQYF.

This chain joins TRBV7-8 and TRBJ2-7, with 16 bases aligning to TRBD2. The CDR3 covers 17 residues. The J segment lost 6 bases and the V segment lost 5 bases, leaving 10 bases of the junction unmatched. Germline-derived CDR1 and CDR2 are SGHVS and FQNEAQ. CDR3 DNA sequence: TGTGCCAGCAGCCAGGGACTAGCGGGAGGGCCCGTATCCGAGCAGTACTTC. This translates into CASSQGLAGGPVSEQYF.

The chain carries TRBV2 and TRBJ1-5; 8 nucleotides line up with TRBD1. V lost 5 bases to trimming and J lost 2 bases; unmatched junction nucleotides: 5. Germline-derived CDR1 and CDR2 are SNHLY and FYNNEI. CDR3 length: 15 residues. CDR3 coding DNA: TGTGCCAGCAGTATTCCGGGACAGGGCAATCAGCCCCAGCATTTT. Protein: CASSIPGQGNQPQHF.

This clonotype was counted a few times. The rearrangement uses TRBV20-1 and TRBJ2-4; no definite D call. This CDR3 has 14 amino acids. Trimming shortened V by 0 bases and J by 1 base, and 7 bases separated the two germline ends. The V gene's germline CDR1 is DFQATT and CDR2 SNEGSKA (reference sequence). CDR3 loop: CSARDGAAKNIQYF. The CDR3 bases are TGCAGTGCTAGAGATGGAGCGGCCAAAAACATTCAGTACTTC.